This paragraph covers one T cell receptor beta chain sequence. This record belongs to a study of blood T cell repertoires in COVID-19. Study information: Collection of acute and convalescent COVID-19 samples took place in the United States, Italy and Spain. PBMCs, B-cell-depleted T cells, or T cells were the source of the cDNA or gDNA that made up the material.

Per the authors' pipeline: Reference gene primers were amplified, and this amplification served to estimate nucleated cell counts. The data were produced by immunoSEQ multiplex PCR, yet TCRdb's version contains in-frame clones alone and is incomplete. Clone size and the V and J calls come from that table; the DNA yielded D and trimming. The sample has fewer than 150,000 clones, roughly 80% seen once. J lost 9 bases, V lost 3 bases, and 2 bases had no gene match. This CDR3 has 12 amino acids. The germline V gene encodes CDR1 LGHDT and CDR2 YNNKEL (reference sequence). The TCR was taken from a woman aged 25 to 39 who had recovered from COVID-19. Sequenced: peripheral blood. The J gene is TRBJ1-5, the V gene TRBV3-1 (or the pseudogene TRBV3-2); 7 bases fit TRBD1. CDR3 bases: TGTGCCAGCAGCCATGGGGACAGGCCCCAGCATTTT. It codes for CASSHGDRPQHF.